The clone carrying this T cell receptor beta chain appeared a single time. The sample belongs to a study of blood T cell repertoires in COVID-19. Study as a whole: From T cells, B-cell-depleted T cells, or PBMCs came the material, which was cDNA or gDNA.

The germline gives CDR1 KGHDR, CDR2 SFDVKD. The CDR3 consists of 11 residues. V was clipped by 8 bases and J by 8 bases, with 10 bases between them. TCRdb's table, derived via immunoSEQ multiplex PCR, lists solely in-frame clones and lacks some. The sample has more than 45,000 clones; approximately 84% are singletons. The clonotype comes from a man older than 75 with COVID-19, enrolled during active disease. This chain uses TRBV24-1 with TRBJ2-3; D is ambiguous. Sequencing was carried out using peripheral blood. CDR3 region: CATNEAVTQYF. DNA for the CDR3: TGTGCCACCAACGAGGCAGTTACGCAGTATTTT.